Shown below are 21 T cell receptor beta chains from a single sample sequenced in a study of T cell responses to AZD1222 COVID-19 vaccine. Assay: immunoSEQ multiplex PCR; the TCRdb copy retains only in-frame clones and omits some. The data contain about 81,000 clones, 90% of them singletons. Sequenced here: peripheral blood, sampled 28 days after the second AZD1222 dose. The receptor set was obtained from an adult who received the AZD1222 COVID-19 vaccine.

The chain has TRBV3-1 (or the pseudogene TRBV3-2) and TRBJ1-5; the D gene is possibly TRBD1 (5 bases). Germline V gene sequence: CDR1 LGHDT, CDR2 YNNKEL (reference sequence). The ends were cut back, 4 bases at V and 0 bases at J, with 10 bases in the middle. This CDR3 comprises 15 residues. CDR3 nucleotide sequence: TGTGCCAGCAGCCGAACAGGTAATAGCAATCAGCCCCAGCATTTT. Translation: CASSRTGNSNQPQHF.

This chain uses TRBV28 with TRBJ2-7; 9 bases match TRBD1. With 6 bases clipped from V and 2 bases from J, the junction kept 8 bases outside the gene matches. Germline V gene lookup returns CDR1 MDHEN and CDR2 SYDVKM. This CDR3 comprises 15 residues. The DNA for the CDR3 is TGTGCCAGCAGCCCCGGGACAGGGCTCGCCTACGAGCAGTACTTC. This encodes CASSPGTGLAYEQYF.

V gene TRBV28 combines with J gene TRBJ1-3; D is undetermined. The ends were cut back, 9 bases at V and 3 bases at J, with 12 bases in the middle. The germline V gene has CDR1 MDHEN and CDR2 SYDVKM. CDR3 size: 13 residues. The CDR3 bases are TGTGCCAGTCCTTCTCCCGGTGGAAACACCATATATTTT. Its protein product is CASPSPGGNTIYF.

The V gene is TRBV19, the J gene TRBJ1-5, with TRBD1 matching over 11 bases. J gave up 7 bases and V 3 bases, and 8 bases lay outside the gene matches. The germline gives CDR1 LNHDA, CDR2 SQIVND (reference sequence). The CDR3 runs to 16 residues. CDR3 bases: TGTGCCAGTAGTATTCCTCGGACAGGGGGCCACCAGCCCCAGCATTTT. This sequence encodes CASSIPRTGGHQPQHF. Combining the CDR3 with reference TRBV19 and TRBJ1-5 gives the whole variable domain DGGITQSPKYLFRKEGQNVTLSCEQNLNHDAMYWYRQDPGQGLRLIYYSQIVNDFQKGDIAEGYSVSREKKESFPLTVTSAQKNPTAFYLCASSIPRTGGHQPQHFGDGTRLSIL.

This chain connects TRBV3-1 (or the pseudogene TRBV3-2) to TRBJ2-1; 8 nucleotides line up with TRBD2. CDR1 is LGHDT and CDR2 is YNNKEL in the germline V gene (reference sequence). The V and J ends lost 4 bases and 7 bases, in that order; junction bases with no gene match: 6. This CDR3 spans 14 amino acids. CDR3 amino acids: CASSPWTSLNEQFF. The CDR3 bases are TGTGCCAGCAGCCCCTGGACTAGCTTGAATGAGCAGTTCTTC.

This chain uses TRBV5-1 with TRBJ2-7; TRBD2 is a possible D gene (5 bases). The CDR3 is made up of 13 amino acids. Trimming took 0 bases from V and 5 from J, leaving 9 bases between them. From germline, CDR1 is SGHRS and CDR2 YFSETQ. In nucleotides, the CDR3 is TGCGCCAGCAGCTTGGCGGGGTTCGACGAGCAGTACTTC. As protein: CASSLAGFDEQYF.

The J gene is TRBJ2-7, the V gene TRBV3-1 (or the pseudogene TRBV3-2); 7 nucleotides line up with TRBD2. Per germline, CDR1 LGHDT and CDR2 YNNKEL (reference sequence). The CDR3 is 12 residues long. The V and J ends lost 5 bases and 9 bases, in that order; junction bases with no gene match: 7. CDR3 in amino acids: CASSDTGGGQYF. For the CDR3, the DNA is TGTGCCAGCAGCGACACTGGCGGGGGGCAGTACTTC.

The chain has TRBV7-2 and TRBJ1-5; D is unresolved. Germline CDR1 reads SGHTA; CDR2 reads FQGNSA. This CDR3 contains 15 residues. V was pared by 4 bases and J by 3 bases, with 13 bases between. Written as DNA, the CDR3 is TGTGCCAGCAGCTCGAAATCTGATAACAATCAGCCCCAGCATTTT. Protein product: CASSSKSDNNQPQHF.

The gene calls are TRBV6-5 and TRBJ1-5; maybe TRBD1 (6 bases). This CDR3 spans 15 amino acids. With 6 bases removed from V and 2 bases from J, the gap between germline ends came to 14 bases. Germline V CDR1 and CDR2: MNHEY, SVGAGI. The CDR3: CASSTTGAGNQPQHF. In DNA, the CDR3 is TGTGCCAGCAGCACGACGGGGGCCGGCAATCAGCCCCAGCATTTT.

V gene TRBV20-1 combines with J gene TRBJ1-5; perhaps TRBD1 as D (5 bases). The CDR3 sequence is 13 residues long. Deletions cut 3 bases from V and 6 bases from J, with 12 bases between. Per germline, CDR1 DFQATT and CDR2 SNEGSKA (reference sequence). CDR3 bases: TGCAGTGCTAGTTTAATAAGGGGTCAGCCCCAGCATTTT. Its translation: CSASLIRGQPQHF.

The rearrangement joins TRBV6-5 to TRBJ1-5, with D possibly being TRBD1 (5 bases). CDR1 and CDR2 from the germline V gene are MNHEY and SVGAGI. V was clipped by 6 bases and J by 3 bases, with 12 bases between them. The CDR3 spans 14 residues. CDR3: CASSVAGLNQPQHF. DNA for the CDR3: TGTGCCAGCAGCGTTGCGGGACTCAATCAGCCCCAGCATTTT.

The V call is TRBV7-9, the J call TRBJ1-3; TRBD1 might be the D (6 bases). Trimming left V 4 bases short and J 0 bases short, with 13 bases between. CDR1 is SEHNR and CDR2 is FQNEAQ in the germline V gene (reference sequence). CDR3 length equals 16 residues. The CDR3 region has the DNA TGTGCCAGCAGCTCACGACAGGCCAGCTCTGGAAACACCATATATTTT. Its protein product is CASSSRQASSGNTIYF.

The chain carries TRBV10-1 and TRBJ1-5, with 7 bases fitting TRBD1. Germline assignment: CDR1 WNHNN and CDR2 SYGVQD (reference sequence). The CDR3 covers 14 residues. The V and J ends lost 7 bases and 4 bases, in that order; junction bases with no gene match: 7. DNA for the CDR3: TGCGCCAGCATCGTAAAACAGGGGAATCAGCCCCAGCATTTT. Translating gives CASIVKQGNQPQHF.

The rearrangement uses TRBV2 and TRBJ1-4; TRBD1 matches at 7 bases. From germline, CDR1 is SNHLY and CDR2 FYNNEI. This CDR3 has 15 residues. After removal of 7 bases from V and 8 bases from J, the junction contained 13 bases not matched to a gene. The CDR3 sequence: CASTISRGIWEKLFF. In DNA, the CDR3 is TGTGCCAGCACCATAAGCAGGGGGATTTGGGAAAAACTGTTTTTT.

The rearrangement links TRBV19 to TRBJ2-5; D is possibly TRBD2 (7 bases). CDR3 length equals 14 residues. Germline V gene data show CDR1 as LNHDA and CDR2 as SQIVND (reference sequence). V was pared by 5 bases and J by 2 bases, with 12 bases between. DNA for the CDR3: TGTGCCAGTAGTTCGGGGGGCCGGCAAGAGACCCAGTACTTC. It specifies CASSSGGRQETQYF.

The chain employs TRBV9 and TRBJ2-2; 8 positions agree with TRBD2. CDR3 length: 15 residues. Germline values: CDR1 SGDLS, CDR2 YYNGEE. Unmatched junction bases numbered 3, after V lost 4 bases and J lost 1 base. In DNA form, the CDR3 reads TGTGCCAGCAGCAAAAGCGGGGGGAACACCGGGGAGCTGTTTTTT. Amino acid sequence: CASSKSGGNTGELFF.

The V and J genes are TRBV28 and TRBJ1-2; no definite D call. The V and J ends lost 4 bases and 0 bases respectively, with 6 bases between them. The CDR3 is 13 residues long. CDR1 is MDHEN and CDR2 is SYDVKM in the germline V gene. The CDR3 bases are TGTGCCAGCAGTTCCGGGACTAACTATGGCTACACCTTC. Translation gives CASSSGTNYGYTF.

CDR3 sequence: CASSRPTFNTEAFF. The CDR3, as DNA: TGTGCCAGCAGCCGACCCACCTTTAACACTGAAGCTTTCTTT. This chain uses TRBV5-6 with TRBJ1-1; no firm D call. Germline lookup yields CDR1 SGHDT and CDR2 YYEEEE. V was pared by 4 bases and J by 2 bases, with 12 bases between. The CDR3 is 14 residues long.

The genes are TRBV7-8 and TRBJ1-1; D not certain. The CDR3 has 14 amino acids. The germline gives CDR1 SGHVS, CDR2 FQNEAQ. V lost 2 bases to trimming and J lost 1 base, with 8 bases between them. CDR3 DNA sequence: TGTGCCAGCAGCTTAACGGGATCGAACACTGAAGCTTTCTTT. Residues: CASSLTGSNTEAFF.

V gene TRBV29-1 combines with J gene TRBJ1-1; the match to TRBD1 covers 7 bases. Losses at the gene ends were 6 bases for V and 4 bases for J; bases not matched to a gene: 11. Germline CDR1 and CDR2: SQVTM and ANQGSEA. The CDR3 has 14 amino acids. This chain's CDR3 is CSVRTLTGTTEAFF. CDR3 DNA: TGCAGCGTGAGAACTCTGACAGGGACCACTGAAGCTTTCTTT.

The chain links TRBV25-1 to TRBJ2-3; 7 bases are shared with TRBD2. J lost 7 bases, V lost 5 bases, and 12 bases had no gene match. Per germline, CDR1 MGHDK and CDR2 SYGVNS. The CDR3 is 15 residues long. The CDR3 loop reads CASSSPGGGANTQYF. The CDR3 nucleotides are TGTGCCAGCAGTTCCCCCGGGGGAGGGGCAAATACGCAGTATTTT. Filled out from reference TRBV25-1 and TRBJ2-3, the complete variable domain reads EADIYQTPRYLVIGTGKKITLECSQTMGHDKMYWYQQDPGMELHLIHYSYGVNSTEKGDLSSESTVSRIRTEHFPLTLESARPSHTSQYLCASSSPGGGANTQYFGPGTRLTVL.